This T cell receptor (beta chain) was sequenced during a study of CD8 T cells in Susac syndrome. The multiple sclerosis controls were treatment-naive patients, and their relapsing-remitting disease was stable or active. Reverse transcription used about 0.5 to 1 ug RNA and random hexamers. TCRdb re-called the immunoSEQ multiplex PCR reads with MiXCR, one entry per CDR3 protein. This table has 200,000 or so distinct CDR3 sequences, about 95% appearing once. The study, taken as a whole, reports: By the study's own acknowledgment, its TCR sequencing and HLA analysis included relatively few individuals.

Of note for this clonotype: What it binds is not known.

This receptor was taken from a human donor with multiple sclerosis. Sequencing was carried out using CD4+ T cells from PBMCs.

This chain's CDR3 is CASSPIRGRSDTQYF. CDR3 in DNA: TGTGCCAGCAGCCCGATCCGAGGGCGGAGCGATACGCAGTATTTT. The gene calls are TRBV7-9 and TRBJ2-3, with a possible D match to TRBD2 (5 bases). Looked up from germline, CDR1 is SEHNR and CDR2 is FQNEAQ (reference sequence). The V gene lost 5 bases and the J gene lost 6 bases, with 18 bases spanning the gap. The CDR3 covers 15 residues.